This T cell receptor (beta chain) was sequenced during a study of blood T cell repertoires in COVID-19. Study-wide context: Whether acute or convalescent, the COVID-19 samples came from the United States, Italy and Spain. PBMCs, B-cell-depleted T cells, or T cells provided the cDNA or gDNA that made up the material.

Germline V gene sequence: CDR1 LNHNV, CDR2 YYDKDF (reference sequence). The V segment lost 3 bases and the J segment 2 bases; nucleotides outside the gene matches: 3. This CDR3 is 16 amino acids long. In the study's own analysis: Amplification of reference gene primers provided the estimated nucleated cell counts. Generated by immunoSEQ multiplex PCR, the TCRdb table keeps only in-frame clones and is missing some. V and J calls and clone size are those listed in that table; D and trimming were worked out from the DNA. In the table there are some 71,000 clones, roughly 90% of which are singletons. The rearrangement uses TRBV15 and TRBJ2-5, with 13 bases that match TRBD2. This TCR was recovered from a man in his forties or fifties with acute or convalescent COVID-19. The specimen sequenced was peripheral blood. CDR3 nucleotide sequence: TGTGCCACCAGCAGCCCGGGACTAGCGGGACAAGAGACCCAGTACTTC. As protein: CATSSPGLAGQETQYF.